One and the same sample provided the 18 T cell receptor beta chains below, sequenced in a study of regulatory T cells in long-lasting Graves disease. Arm-PCR with iRepertoire HTBI primers amplified the CDR3 regions for these TCR beta libraries. TCRdb used MiXCR to reprocess the multiplex PCR reads, holding one entry per CDR3 protein. Of about 460,000 distinct CDR3 sequences in the sample, 14% are singletons; the top ten hold roughly 15%. Time point specified: newly diagnosed GD, antithyroid drugs for less than 3 months. The TCR library was made from RNA that had been extracted from PBMCs in TRIzol. These data were also reused for a study on T cells in Graves' hyperthyroidism and ophthalmopathy.

The sequencing used peripheral blood mononuclear cells (PBMCs), collected at new diagnosis, from a patient treated with antithyroid drugs. The source of these receptors is a woman in her fifties or sixties with Graves disease.

This clonotype was seen a handful of times. The gene calls are TRBV4-1 and TRBJ2-2; D perhaps matches TRBD1 (6 bases). The CDR3 is made up of 16 amino acids. The V gene lost 4 bases and the J gene lost 5 bases, with 17 bases spanning the gap. Germline V CDR1 and CDR2: MGHRA, YSYEKL. The CDR3 region has the DNA TGCGCCAGCAGCCCAGGACAGCGGAGTGGGACCGGGGAGCTGTTTTTT. Its translation is CASSPGQRSGTGELFF.

The genes are TRBV11-2 and TRBJ2-7, with 8 bases fitting TRBD2. The CDR3 length is 15 residues. Germline V gene data show CDR1 as SGHAT and CDR2 as FQNNGV. Unmatched junction bases numbered 7, after V lost 0 bases and J lost 6 bases. The chain's CDR3 is CASSLDHGRAAEQYF. DNA for the CDR3: TGTGCCAGCAGCTTAGATCACGGGAGGGCCGCCGAGCAGTACTTC.

The chain uses TRBV20-1 and TRBJ1-2, with D unresolved. Germline V lookup: CDR1 DFQATT, CDR2 SNEGSKA (reference sequence). With 3 bases removed from V and 5 bases from J, the gap between germline ends came to 7 bases. CDR3 length: 11 residues. This chain's CDR3 is CSASVEYGYTF. The CDR3 DNA sequence: TGCAGTGCTAGCGTTGAATATGGCTACACCTTC.

In this sample, this clonotype turned up a few times. CDR3 sequence (DNA): TGTGCCAGCAGCCAAGCCTCCCTTGGGGGTGAGCAGTTCTTC. Translating it yields CASSQASLGGEQFF. The V gene is TRBV3-1, the J gene TRBJ2-1; possibly TRBD1 or TRBD2 for D (5 bases each). This CDR3 is built from 14 residues. Trimming took off 1 base at V and 9 bases at J, with 13 bases between the two ends. Germline assignment: CDR1 LGHDT and CDR2 YNNKEL (reference sequence).

The V and J genes are TRBV5-1 and TRBJ1-3; D is possibly TRBD1 (6 bases). Germline CDR1 is SGHRS and CDR2 is YFSETQ. Trimming cost V 4 bases and J 0 bases, with 14 bases left between them. The CDR3 covers 16 residues. The CDR3 DNA follows: TGCGCCAGCAGCATGACAGGATCCCTCTCTGGAAACACCATATATTTT. Encoded protein: CASSMTGSLSGNTIYF.

This clonotype was observed a few times. The CDR3 loop reads CAISEGLTGGNTIYF. In DNA form, the CDR3 reads TGTGCCATCAGTGAAGGTTTGACGGGCGGAAACACCATATATTTT. The gene calls are TRBV10-3 and TRBJ1-3; D is ambiguous. V was pared by 3 bases and J by 4 bases, with 13 bases between. Germline CDR1 and CDR2: ENHRY and SYGVKD. The CDR3 is made up of 15 amino acids.

Ten or more counts support this clonotype. The CDR3 reads CASSLQGASKPQHF. DNA for the CDR3: TGTGCCAGCAGTTTACAGGGGGCGAGTAAGCCCCAGCATTTT. This sequence joins TRBV12-3 or TRBV12-4 and TRBJ1-5, with TRBD1 matching 8 bases. Losses at the gene ends were 2 bases for V and 8 bases for J; bases not matched to a gene: 5. The CDR3 loop spans 14 amino acids.

As concerns this clonotype: Since a much larger clone is just one base distant, this may be a read error. The chain carries TRBV12-3 or TRBV12-4 and TRBJ2-1, with D perhaps assigned TRBD1 or TRBD2 (5 bases each). The CDR3 extends over 15 amino acids. V gave up 3 bases and J gave up 10 bases, with 19 bases separating them. This chain's CDR3 is CASSFPGPRRMEQFF. Written as DNA, the CDR3 is TGTGCCAGCAGTTTCCCGGGACCGCGTCGAATGGAGCAGTTCTTC.

This clonotype was seen at least ten times. V usage is TRBV7-9 and J usage is TRBJ1-4, with TRBD1 as a possible D gene (5 bases). V shed 1 base and J shed 8 bases, with 11 bases lying between them. The CDR3 spans 14 residues. Germline values: CDR1 SEHNR, CDR2 FQNEAQ (reference sequence). In nucleotides, the CDR3 is TGTGCCAGCAGCTTAGAAGGGGTTTGGGAAAAACTGTTTTTT. Translation gives CASSLEGVWEKLFF.

As regards this clonotype: This probably arose from a read error, given a far larger clone one base away. V usage is TRBV2 and J usage is TRBJ2-1; D is undetermined. V lost 7 bases and J 10 bases, leaving 17 bases between the germline ends. Germline V lookup: CDR1 SNHLY, CDR2 FYNNEI. The CDR3 is made up of 13 amino acids. Written as DNA, the CDR3 is TGTGCCAGCATCCACACGAGCTCCTACGAGCAGTTCTTC. It encodes CASIHTSSYEQFF.

Worth noting for this clonotype: Since a much larger clone is just one base distant, this may be a read error. V and J are TRBV6-6 and TRBJ2-7; D could derive from TRBD1 or TRBD2 (5 bases each). The CDR3 is made up of 16 amino acids. From germline, CDR1 is MNHNY and CDR2 SVGAGI (reference sequence). In nucleotides, the CDR3 is TGTGCCAGCAGTCACTCGATCGGGGCCACCTCCTACGAGCAGTACTTC. It translates to CASSHSIGATSYEQYF.

The chain is built from TRBV28 and TRBJ2-1; TRBD1 agrees at 8 bases. CDR3 size: 15 residues. Germline V lookup: CDR1 MDHEN, CDR2 SYDVKM. J gave up 6 bases and V 8 bases, and 12 bases lay outside the gene matches. The DNA of the CDR3 is TGTGCCAGCGGGGCAGGGGGCGGTCGTCGCAATGAGCAGTTCTTC. Residues: CASGAGGGRRNEQFF.

This clonotype was seen ten or more times. V is TRBV24-1 and J is TRBJ1-5; D unclear. The germline V gene encodes CDR1 KGHDR and CDR2 SFDVKD. The CDR3 has 12 residues. V was pared by 1 base and J by 5 bases, with 2 bases between. Here the CDR3 DNA reads TGTGCCACCAGTGATTTCGATCAGCCCCAGCATTTT. This sequence encodes CATSDFDQPQHF.

This clonotype was counted many times. The chain couples TRBV28 to TRBJ1-1; D might be TRBD1 (5 bases). The CDR3 is 13 residues long. The germline V gene has CDR1 MDHEN and CDR2 SYDVKM. Between the trimmed V and J ends, which lost 11 bases and 1 base, there was a span of 14 bases. In DNA, the CDR3 is TGTGCCTCCCGGATGGGGGGGAACACTGAAGCTTTCTTT. Its translation: CASRMGGNTEAFF.

This clonotype came up many times. The chain links TRBV20-1 to TRBJ2-1, with 7 bases fitting TRBD2. With V trimmed by 6 bases and J by 2 bases, 10 bases remained unmatched. The CDR3 length is 15 residues. Germline CDR1 is DFQATT and CDR2 is SNEGSKA (reference sequence). The CDR3: CSAKNVAGAYNEQFF. The CDR3 DNA is TGCAGTGCCAAGAACGTAGCGGGCGCCTACAATGAGCAGTTCTTC.

This clonotype occurred many times. This chain joins TRBV18 and TRBJ2-7; D perhaps matches TRBD1 (6 bases). The CDR3 extends over 11 amino acids. V was shortened by 3 bases and J by 6 bases, with 6 bases between the two germline ends. Germline V gene data show CDR1 as KGHSH and CDR2 as LQKENI. The CDR3 here is CASSPGAEQYF. CDR3 sequence (DNA): TGTGCCAGCTCACCGGGGGCCGAGCAGTACTTC.

This clonotype was seen ten or more times. This chain connects TRBV28 to TRBJ2-1; maybe TRBD1 (6 bases). The ends were cut back, 5 bases at V and 3 bases at J, with 11 bases in the middle. Germline CDR1 and CDR2: MDHEN and SYDVKM. This CDR3 has 14 amino acids. In DNA form, the CDR3 reads TGTGCCAGCAGTCCTATGGACAGCTACAATGAGCAGTTCTTC. Protein product: CASSPMDSYNEQFF.

The chain is built from TRBV7-9 and TRBJ1-3; no reliable D call. Germline loops: CDR1 SEHNR, CDR2 FQNEAQ (reference sequence). Trimming cost V 0 bases and J 5 bases, with 20 bases left between them. CDR3 length: 18 residues. CDR3 residues: CASSLAGPGSFSRNTIYF. CDR3 bases: TGTGCCAGCAGCTTAGCCGGGCCGGGGTCCTTTTCGAGAAACACCATATATTTT.